This T cell receptor beta chain was sequenced in a study of breast tumors, draining lymph nodes, adjacent tissues. General study points: Tumor TCR diversity was below lymph nodes but above nontumor tissue. That most tumor T cells come from lymph nodes remained unproven. Tumor and nontumor repertoires were significantly more similar in luminal-like than in basal-like breast cancer. Data fit most tumor T cells coming from lymph node, expanding in tumor.

A word on this clonotype: The antigen remains unidentified.

TCRdb re-analysed the multiplex PCR reads in MiXCR, keeping a single row per CDR3 protein. The data contain some 49,000 distinct CDR3 sequences, 20% to 25% of them seen just once; the ten biggest clones take up under 9.5%. Trimming took 2 bases from V and 0 from J; bases not matched to a gene: 12. The CDR3 extends over 18 amino acids. The germline gives CDR1 SNHLY, CDR2 FYNNEI. The origin of this receptor is a female donor with breast cancer. Some clones in this sample may be carry-over from other donors' samples. The chain uses TRBV2 and TRBJ1-2, with 7 bases identical to TRBD1. Sequenced input: breast tumor tissue. For the CDR3, the DNA is TGTGCCAGCAGTGAAAGGACAGGCAACGCCCATACTAACTATGGCTACACCTTC. Translated, it gives CASSERTGNAHTNYGYTF.